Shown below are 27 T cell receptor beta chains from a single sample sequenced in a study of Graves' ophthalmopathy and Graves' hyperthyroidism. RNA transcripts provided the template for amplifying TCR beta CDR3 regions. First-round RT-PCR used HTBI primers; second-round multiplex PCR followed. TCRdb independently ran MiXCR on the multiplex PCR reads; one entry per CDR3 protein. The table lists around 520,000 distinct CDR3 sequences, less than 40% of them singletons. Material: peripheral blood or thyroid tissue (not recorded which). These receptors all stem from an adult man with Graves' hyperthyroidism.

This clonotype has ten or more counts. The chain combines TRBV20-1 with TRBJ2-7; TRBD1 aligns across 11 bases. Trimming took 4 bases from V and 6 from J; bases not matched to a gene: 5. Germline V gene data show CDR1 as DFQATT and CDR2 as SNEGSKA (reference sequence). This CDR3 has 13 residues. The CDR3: CSATPGTGGEQYF. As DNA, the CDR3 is TGCAGTGCTACCCCCGGGACAGGGGGCGAGCAGTACTTC.

The CDR3 region is CASSPNRVGTDTQYF. The DNA for the CDR3 is TGTGCCAGCAGCCCAAACAGGGTCGGCACAGATACGCAGTATTTT. V usage is TRBV7-3 and J usage is TRBJ2-3; TRBD1 might be the D (6 bases). The CDR3 consists of 15 residues. The V and J ends lost 5 bases and 1 base respectively, with 13 bases between them. The germline V gene encodes CDR1 SGHTA and CDR2 FQGTGA. Supplemented by reference TRBV7-3 and TRBJ2-3, the full variable domain reads GAGVSQTPSNKVTEKGKYVELRCDPISGHTALYWYRQSLGQGPEFLIYFQGTGAADDSGLPNDRFFAVRPEGSVSTLKIQRTERGDSAVYLCASSPNRVGTDTQYFGPGTRLTVL.

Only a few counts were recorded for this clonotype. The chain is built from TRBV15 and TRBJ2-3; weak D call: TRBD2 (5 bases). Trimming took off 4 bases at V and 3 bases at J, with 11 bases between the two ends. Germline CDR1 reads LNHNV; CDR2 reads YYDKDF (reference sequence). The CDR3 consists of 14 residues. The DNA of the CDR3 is TGTGCCACCAGCACCCGCGGGCTTACAGATACGCAGTATTTT. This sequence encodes CATSTRGLTDTQYF.

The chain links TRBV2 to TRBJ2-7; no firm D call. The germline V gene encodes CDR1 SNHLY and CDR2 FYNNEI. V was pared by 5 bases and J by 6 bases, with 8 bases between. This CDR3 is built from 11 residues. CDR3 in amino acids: CASSSTAEQYF. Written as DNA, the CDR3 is TGTGCCAGCAGTTCTACCGCCGAGCAGTACTTC.

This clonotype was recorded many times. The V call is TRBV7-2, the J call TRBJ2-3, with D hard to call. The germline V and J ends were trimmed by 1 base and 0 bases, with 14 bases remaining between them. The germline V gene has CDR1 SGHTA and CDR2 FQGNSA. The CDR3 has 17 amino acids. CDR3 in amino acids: CASSLGGGEGSTDTQYF. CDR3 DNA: TGTGCCAGCAGCTTAGGCGGTGGTGAAGGGAGCACAGATACGCAGTATTTT.

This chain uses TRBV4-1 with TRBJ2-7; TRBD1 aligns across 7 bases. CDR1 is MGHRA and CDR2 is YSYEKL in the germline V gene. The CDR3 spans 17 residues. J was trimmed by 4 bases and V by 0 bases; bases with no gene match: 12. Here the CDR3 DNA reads TGCGCCAGCAGCCAAGATTTACAGGGGCTAGGAAATTACGAGCAGTACTTC. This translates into CASSQDLQGLGNYEQYF.

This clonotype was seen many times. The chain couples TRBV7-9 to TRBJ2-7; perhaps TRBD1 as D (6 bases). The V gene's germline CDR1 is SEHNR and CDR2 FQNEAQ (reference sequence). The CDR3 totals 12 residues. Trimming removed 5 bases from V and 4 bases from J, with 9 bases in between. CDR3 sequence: CASSHGQYEQYF. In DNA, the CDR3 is TGTGCCAGCAGCCACGGACAGTACGAGCAGTACTTC. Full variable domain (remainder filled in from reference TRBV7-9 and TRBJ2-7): DTGVSQNPRHKITKRGQNVTFRCDPISEHNRLYWYRQTLGQGPEFLTYFQNEAQLEKSRLLSDRFSAERPKGSFSTLEIQRTEQGDSAMYLCASSHGQYEQYFGPGTRLTVT.

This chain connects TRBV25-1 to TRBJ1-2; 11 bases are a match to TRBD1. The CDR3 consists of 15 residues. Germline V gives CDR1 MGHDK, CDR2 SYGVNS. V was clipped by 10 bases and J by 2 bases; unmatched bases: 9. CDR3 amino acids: CANGGRTGGNYGYTF. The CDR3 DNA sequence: TGTGCCAACGGGGGTAGGACAGGGGGCAACTATGGCTACACCTTC.

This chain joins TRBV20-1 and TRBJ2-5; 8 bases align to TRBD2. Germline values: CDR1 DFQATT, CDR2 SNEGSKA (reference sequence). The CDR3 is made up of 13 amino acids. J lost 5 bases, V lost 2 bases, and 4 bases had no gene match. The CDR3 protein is CSARSASGETQYF. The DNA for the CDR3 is TGCAGTGCTAGATCCGCTAGCGGGGAGACCCAGTACTTC.

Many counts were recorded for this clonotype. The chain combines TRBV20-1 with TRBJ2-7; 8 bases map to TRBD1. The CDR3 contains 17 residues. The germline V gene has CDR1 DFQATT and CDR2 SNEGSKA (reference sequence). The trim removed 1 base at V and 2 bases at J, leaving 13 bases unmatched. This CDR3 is CSARGTGQRVGTYEQYF. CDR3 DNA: TGCAGTGCTAGAGGGACAGGGCAGAGAGTTGGGACCTACGAGCAGTACTTC.

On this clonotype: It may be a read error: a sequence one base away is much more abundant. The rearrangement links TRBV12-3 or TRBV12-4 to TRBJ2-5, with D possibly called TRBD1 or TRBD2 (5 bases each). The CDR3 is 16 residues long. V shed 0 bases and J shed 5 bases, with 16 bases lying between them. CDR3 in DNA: TGTGCCAGCAGTTTAGCCACGGGACGGGGTGGCGAGACCCAGTACTTC. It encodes CASSLATGRGGETQYF.

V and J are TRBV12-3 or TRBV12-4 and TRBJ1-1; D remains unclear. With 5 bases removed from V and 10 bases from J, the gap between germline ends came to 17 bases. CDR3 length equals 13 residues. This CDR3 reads CASSPLASRGAFF. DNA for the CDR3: TGTGCCAGCAGTCCCTTGGCCAGCCGGGGAGCTTTCTTT.

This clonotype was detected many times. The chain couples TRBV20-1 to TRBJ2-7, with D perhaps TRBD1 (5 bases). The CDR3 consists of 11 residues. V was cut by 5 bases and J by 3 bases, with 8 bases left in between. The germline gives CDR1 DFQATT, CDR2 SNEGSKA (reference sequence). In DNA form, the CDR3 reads TGCAGTGCTGCAGACAGCTACGAGCAGTACTTC. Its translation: CSAADSYEQYF.

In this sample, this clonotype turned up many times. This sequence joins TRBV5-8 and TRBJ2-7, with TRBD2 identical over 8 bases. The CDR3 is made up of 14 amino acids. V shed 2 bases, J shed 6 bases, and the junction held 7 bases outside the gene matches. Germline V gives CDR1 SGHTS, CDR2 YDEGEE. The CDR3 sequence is CASSFPGLVSEQYF. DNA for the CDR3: TGTGCCAGCAGCTTCCCGGGACTAGTCTCCGAGCAGTACTTC.

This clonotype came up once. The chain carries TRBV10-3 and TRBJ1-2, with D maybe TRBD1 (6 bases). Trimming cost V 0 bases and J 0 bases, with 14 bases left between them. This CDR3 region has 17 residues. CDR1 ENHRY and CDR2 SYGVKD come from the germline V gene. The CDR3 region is CAISESQGTSANYGYTF. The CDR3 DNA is TGTGCCATCAGTGAGTCTCAGGGGACATCAGCTAACTATGGCTACACCTTC.

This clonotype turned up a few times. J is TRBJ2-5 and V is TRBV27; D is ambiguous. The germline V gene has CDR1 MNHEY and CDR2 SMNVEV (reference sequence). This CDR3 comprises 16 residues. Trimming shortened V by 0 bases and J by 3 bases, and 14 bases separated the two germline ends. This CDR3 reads CASSLSMGISKETQYF. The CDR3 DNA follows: TGTGCCAGCAGTTTATCGATGGGGATAAGCAAAGAGACCCAGTACTTC.

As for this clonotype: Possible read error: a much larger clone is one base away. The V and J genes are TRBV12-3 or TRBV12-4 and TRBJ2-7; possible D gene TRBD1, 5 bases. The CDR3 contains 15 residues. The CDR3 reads CASRLGRQSTYEQYF. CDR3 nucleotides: TGTGCCAGCCGTTTGGGCCGACAGTCTACCTACGAGCAGTACTTC.

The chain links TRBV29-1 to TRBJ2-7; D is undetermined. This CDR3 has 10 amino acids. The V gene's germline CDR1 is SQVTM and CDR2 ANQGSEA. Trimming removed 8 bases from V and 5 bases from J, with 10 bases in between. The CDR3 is CSLMADEQYF. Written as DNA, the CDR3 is TGCAGCTTGATGGCGGACGAGCAGTACTTC.

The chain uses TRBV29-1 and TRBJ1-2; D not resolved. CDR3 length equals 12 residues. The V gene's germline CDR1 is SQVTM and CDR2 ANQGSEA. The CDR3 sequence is CSLLPTHGGYTF. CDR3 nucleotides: TGCAGTTTACTTCCAACCCACGGCGGCTACACCTTC.

This CDR3 reads CASSLRQGLSYEQYF. The CDR3 DNA reads as TGTGCCAGTAGTCTACGACAGGGCCTCTCCTACGAGCAGTACTTC. The gene calls are TRBV19 and TRBJ2-7; TRBD1 aligns across 7 bases. The germline V gene has CDR1 LNHDA and CDR2 SQIVND (reference sequence). Trimming removed 5 bases from V and 0 bases from J; junction bases left unmatched: 7. This CDR3 spans 15 amino acids.

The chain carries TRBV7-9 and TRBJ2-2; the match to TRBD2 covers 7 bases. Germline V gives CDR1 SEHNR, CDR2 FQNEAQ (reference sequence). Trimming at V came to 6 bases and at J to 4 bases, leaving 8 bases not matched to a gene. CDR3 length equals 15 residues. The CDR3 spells CASSYLGLSTGELFF. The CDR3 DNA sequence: TGTGCCAGCAGTTACTTGGGACTATCCACCGGGGAGCTGTTTTTT. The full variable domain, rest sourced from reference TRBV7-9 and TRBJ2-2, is DTGVSQNPRHKITKRGQNVTFRCDPISEHNRLYWYRQTLGQGPEFLTYFQNEAQLEKSRLLSDRFSAERPKGSFSTLEIQRTEQGDSAMYLCASSYLGLSTGELFFGEGSRLTVL.

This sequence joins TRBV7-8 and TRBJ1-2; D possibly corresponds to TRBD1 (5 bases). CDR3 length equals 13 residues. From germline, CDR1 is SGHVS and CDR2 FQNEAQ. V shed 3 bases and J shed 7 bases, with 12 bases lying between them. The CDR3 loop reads CASSLARGRGYTF. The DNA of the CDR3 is TGTGCCAGCAGCTTGGCCCGGGGCCGTGGCTACACCTTC.

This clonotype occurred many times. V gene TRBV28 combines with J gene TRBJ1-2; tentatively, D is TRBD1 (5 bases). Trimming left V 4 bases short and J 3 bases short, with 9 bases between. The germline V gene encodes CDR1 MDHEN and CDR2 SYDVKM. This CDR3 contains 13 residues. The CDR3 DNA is TGTGCCAGCAGTTCAAGGGGAGACTATGGCTACACCTTC. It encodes CASSSRGDYGYTF.

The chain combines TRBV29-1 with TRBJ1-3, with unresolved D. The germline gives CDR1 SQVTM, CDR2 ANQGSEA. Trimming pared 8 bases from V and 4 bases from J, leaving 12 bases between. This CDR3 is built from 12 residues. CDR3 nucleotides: TGCAGCTTGGCGGGGTTCGGAAACACCATATATTTT. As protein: CSLAGFGNTIYF.

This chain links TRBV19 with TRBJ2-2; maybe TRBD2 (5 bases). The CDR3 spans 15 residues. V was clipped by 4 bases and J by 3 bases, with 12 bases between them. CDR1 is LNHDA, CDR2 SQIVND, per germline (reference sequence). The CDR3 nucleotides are TGTGCCAGTAGTAGCGAGGGATTGGACACCGGGGAGCTGTTTTTT. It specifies CASSSEGLDTGELFF.

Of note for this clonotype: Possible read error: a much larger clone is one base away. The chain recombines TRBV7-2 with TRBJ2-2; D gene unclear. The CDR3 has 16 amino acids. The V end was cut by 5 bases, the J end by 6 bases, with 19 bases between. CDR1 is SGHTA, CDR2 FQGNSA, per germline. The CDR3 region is CASSTPEARPSGELFF. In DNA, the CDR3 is TGTGCCAGCAGCACCCCTGAGGCACGGCCTTCCGGGGAGCTGTTTTTT.

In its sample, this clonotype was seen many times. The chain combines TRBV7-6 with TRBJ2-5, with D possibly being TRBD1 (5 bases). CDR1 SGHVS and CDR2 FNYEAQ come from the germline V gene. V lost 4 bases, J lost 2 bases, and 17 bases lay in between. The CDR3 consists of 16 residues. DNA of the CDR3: TGTGCCAGCAGCTGGCGTAGGGGCAAGAGTCAAGAGACCCAGTACTTC. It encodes CASSWRRGKSQETQYF.